This paragraph covers one T cell receptor (beta chain) sequence. The clone's antigen remains unknown. From the cysteine up to the phenylalanine, the CDR3 has a length of 12 residues. Here the CDR3 DNA is all that survives: 36 bases in frame from base 1. CDR1 and CDR2 were assigned from the germline V gene as SNHLY and FYNNEI. V loses 3 bases, J loses 7 bases, and the germline ends lie 7 bases apart. This entry belongs to a study of control samples from healthy donors and cancer patients (dated by TCRdb to about 2020). Receptor libraries were prepared by the immunoSEQ multiplex PCR assay. In its TCRdb copy, this immuneACCESS table keeps in-frame sequences only and misses some clones. Where compared with another copy, unresolved V genes explain less than half of these, and the others have no known cause. The sample table records about 190,000 clones. The ten biggest clones cover roughly 2% of the sample.

The TCR comes from a woman aged 25-40 years in good health. This chain joins TRBV2 to TRBJ1-5; no D gene can be assigned with confidence. The material sequenced was blood. This receptor has the CDR3 CASSELPQPQHF. The DNA sequence is as follows: TGTGCCAGCAGTGAGTTACCACAGCCCCAGCATTTT.